This T cell receptor (beta chain) stems from a study of blood T cell repertoires in COVID-19. Across the study: COVID-19 samples from acute and convalescent phases originated in the United States, Italy and Spain. PBMCs, B-cell-depleted T cells, or T cells provided the cDNA or gDNA that made up the material.

The table came from immunoSEQ multiplex PCR; TCRdb's copy has only in-frame clones and leaves some out. Here the sample spans 200,000 to 250,000 clones, around 90% being singletons. V dropped 3 bases and J dropped 0 bases, with 15 bases sitting between them. This CDR3 comprises 17 residues. CDR1 and CDR2 (germline): SGDLS, YYNGEE. V and J are TRBV9 and TRBJ2-2; D may be TRBD1 (6 bases). This sequence was found in a man at least 80 years old with acute or convalescent COVID-19. Material: peripheral blood. Written as DNA, the CDR3 is TGTGCCAGCAGCGGGCCCAGGGACAAACCGAACACCGGGGAGCTGTTTTTT. As protein: CASSGPRDKPNTGELFF. The full variable domain, completed using reference TRBV9 and TRBJ2-2, is DSGVTQTPKHLITATGQRVTLRCSPRSGDLSVYWYQQSLDQGLQFLIQYYNGEERAKGNILERFSAQQFPDLHSELNLSSLELGDSALYFCASSGPRDKPNTGELFFGEGSRLTVL.